Below, 5 T cell receptor beta chains from the same sample are listed, as sequenced in a study of a mutant IDH1 vaccine in newly diagnosed glioma. The antigens for these receptors are not known. Profiled with immunoSEQ multiplex PCR; TCRdb holds only in-frame clones, not every one. The profile shows approximately 44,000 clones, around 93% of them singletons. The time point was: week 23, last vaccination. What each vaccine dose contained was 300 ug of mutant IDH1 20-mer peptide, accompanied by topical imiquimod. The material sequenced was PBMCs, taken from a glioma patient whose treatment included an IDH1 peptide vaccine. The receptors derive from a man between 45 and 60 years old with glioma.

The J gene is TRBJ2-6, the V gene TRBV11-1; 9 positions agree with TRBD1. V was pared by 5 bases and J by 0 bases, with 8 bases of the junction left unmatched. Germline-derived CDR1 and CDR2 are SGHAT and FQDESV (reference sequence). This CDR3 has 18 amino acids. The DNA for the CDR3 is TGTGCCAGCAGCCGTCGGACAGGGGTTTTCTCTGGGGCCAACGTCCTGACTTTC. Translated: CASSRRTGVFSGANVLTF.

The CDR3 DNA reads TGTGCCAGCAGGGATTTGAACACTGAAGCTTTCTTT. Translated: CASRDLNTEAFF. V and J are TRBV27 and TRBJ1-1; D not certain. This CDR3 is 12 amino acids long. CDR1 is MNHEY, CDR2 SMNVEV, per germline (reference sequence). The ends were cut back, 6 bases at V and 0 bases at J, with 5 bases in the middle.

The rearrangement joins TRBV6-4 to TRBJ2-3; the D gene is possibly TRBD2 (6 bases). There are 13 residues in the CDR3. Germline lookup yields CDR1 MRHNA and CDR2 SNTAGT. V was pared by 4 bases and J by 1 base, with 6 bases between. The CDR3 loop is CASSASGTDTQYF. The CDR3 nucleotides read TGTGCCAGCAGTGCTAGCGGCACAGATACGCAGTATTTT.

V usage is TRBV2 and J usage is TRBJ2-7, with TRBD1 matching over 9 bases. V lost 1 base to trimming and J lost 2 bases; unmatched junction nucleotides: 0. From germline, CDR1 is SNHLY and CDR2 FYNNEI. The CDR3 sequence is 14 residues long. The CDR3 is CASSEGQGAYEQYF. The CDR3 coding sequence is TGTGCCAGCAGTGAAGGACAGGGGGCCTACGAGCAGTACTTC.

The genes are TRBV6-5 and TRBJ2-7; 11 bases fit TRBD1. The germline V gene encodes CDR1 MNHEY and CDR2 SVGAGI. J lost 3 bases, V lost 6 bases, and 4 bases had no gene match. This CDR3 region has 14 residues. The CDR3 coding sequence is TGTGCCAGCAGACCCGGGACAGGGGGCTACGAGCAGTACTTC. Amino acid sequence: CASRPGTGGYEQYF.